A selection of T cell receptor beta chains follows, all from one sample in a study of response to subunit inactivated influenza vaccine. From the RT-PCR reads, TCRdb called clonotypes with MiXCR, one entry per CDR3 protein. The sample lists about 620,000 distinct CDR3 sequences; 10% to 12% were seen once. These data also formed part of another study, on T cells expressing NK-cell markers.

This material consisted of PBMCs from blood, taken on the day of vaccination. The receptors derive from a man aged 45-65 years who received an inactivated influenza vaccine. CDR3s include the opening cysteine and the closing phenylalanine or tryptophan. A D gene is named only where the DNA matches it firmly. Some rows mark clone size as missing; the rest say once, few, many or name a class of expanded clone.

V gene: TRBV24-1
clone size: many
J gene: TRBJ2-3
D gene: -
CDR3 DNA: TGTGCCACCAGTGATTTCAAGGGGAGCACAGATACGCAGTATTTT
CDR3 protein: CATSDFKGSTDTQYF

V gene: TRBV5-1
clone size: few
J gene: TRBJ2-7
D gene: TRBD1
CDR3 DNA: TGCGCCAGCAGCTTGGCAGGGGGCCTAAGGAGCTCCTACGAGCAGTACTTC
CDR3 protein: CASSLAGGLRSSYEQYF

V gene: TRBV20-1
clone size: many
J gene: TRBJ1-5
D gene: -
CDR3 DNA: TGCAGTGCTAGAGATTTTAGCCACAGCAATCAGCCCCAGCATTTT
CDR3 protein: CSARDFSHSNQPQHF

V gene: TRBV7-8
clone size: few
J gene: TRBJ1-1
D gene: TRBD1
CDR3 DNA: TGTGCCAGCAGCTCCCAGGGGGCGCGGGACACTGAAGCTTTCTTT
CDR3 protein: CASSSQGARDTEAFF

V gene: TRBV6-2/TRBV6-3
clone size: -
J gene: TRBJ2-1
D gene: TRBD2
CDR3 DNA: TGTGCCAGCAGCGGGATAAGCGGGAGGGCCCCCTACAATGAGCAGTTCTTC
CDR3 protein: CASSGISGRAPYNEQFF

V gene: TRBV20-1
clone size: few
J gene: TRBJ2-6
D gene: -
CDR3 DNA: TGCAGTGCTATCCGGCCTGGGGCCAACGTCCTGACTTTC
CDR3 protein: CSAIRPGANVLTF

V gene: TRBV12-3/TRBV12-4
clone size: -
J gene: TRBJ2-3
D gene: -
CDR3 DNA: TGTGCCAGCAGTTTGGAGAGCCTAGTAAGAGATACGCAGTATTTT
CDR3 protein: CASSLESLVRDTQYF

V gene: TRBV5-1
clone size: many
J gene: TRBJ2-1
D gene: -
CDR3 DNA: TGCGCCAGCAGCTTGGCCGGTTCCCCCTACAATGAGCAGTTCTTC
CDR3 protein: CASSLAGSPYNEQFF

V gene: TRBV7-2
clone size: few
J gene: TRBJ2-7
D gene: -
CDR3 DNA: TGTGCCAGCAGCGCCGCCTTGAGGCTATTCGACGAGCAGTACTTC
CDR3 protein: CASSAALRLFDEQYF

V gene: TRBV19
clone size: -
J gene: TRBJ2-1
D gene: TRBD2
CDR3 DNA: TGTGCCAGTAGTATTCTAGCGGGGGTGCTCTACGAGCAGTTCTTC
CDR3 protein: CASSILAGVLYEQFF

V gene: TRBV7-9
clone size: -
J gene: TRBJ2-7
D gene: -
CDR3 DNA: TGTGCCAGCAGCTACAGCGCCAATTGGGGGCCAGGATACGAGCAGTACTTC
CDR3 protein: CASSYSANWGPGYEQYF

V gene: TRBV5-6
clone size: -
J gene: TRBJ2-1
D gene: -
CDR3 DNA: TGTGCCAGCAGCTTGGGGATCTTGTCTGAGCAGTTCTTC
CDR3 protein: CASSLGILSEQFF

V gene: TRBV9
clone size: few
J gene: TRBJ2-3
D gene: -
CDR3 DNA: TGTGCCAGCACACAGGGATTCACAGATACGCAGTATTTT
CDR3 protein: CASTQGFTDTQYF

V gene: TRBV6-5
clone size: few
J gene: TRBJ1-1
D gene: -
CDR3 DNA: TGTGCCAGCAGTTACTCGCACGGTGGGAACACTGAAGCTTTCTTT
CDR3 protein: CASSYSHGGNTEAFF

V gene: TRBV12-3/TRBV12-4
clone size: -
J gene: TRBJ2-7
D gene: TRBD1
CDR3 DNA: TGTGCCAGCAGCCACAGGGGGTCCCACGAGCAGTACTTC
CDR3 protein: CASSHRGSHEQYF

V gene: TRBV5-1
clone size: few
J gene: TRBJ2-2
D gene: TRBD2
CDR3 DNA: TGCGCCAGCAGCCCAGGGACTAGCGGTGTAACCGGGGAGCTGTTTTTT
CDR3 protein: CASSPGTSGVTGELFF

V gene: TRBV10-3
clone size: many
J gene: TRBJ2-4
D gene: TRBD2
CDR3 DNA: TGTGCCATCAGTGAGCCTGAGACTAGCGGGAAGAACATTCAGTACTTC
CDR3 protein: CAISEPETSGKNIQYF

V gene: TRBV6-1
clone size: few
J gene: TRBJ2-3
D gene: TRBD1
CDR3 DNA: TGTGCCAGCAGAGACAGGGGAGTTATAGATACGCAGTATTTT
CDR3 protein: CASRDRGVIDTQYF

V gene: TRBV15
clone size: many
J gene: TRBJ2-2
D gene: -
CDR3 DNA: TGTGCCACCAGCTTTAGCCGGACCGGGGAGCTGTTTTTT
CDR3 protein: CATSFSRTGELFF

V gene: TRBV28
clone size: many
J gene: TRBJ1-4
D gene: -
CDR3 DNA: TGTGCCAGCAGTTACCCCGAAGATTGGCTGTTTTTT
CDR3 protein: CASSYPEDWLFF

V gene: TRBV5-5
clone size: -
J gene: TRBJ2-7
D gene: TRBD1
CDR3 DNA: TGTGCCAGCAGCCCAGGACAGGGGGCCCTCAAGCAGTACTTC
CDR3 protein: CASSPGQGALKQYF

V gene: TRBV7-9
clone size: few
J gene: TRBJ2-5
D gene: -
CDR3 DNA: TGTGCCAGCAGCTTAGGGCAGGGGTCGTTGGAGACCCAGTACTTC
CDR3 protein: CASSLGQGSLETQYF

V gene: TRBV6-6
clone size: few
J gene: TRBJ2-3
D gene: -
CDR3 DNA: TGTGCCAGCAAGGGAGGAGATACGCAGTATTTT
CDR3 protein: CASKGGDTQYF

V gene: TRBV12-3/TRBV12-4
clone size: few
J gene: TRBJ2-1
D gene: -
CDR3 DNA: TGTGCCAGCAGCCACGGCGCACTACGGACCTACAATGAGCAGTTCTTC
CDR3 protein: CASSHGALRTYNEQFF

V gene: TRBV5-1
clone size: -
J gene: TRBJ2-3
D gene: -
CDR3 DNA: TGCGCCAGCAATAGCCTCGCCCTAGATACGCAGTATTTT
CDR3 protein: CASNSLALDTQYF

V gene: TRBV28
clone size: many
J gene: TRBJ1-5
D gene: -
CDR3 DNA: TGTGCCAGCAGCCTAGCTCCAAATCAGCCCCAGCATTTT
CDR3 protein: CASSLAPNQPQHF

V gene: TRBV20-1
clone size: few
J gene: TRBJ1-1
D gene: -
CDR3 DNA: TGCAGTGCTCTAGGGGTTCGTGGGAACACTGAAGCTTTCTTT
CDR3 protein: CSALGVRGNTEAFF

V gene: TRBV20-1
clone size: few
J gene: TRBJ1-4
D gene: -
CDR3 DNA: TGCAGTGCAACCCTCCGGGACGGAAGGAGGGGGGCTAATGAAAAACTGTTTTTT
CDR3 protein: CSATLRDGRRGANEKLFF

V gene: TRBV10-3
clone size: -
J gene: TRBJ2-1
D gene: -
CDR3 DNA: TGTGCCATCAGTGAGTCGGGGGCAGGGTACAATGAGCAGTTCTTC
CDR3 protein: CAISESGAGYNEQFF

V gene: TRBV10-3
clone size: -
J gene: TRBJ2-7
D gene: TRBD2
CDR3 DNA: TGTGCCGTGGCCGGGACTAGCGGGGGGGCGGACGAGCAGTACTTC
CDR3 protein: CAVAGTSGGADEQYF

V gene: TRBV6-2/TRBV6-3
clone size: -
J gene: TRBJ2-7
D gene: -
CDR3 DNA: TGTGCCAGCAGTTACGACACCTACTACGAGCAGTACTTC
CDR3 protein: CASSYDTYYEQYF

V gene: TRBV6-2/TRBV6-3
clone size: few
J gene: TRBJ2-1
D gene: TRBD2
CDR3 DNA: TGTGCCAGCAGTTACTCTGCGGGAGGGACCTACAATGAGCAGTTCTTC
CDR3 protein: CASSYSAGGTYNEQFF

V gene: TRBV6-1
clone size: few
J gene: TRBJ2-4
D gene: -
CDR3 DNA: TGTGCCAGCAGTGGAGACGGCCACACTAAAGCCAAAAACATTCAGTACTTC
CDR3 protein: CASSGDGHTKAKNIQYF

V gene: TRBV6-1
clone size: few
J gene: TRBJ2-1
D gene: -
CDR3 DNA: TGTGCCAGCAGTGAAACCTCGGGCGGGCAGTTCTTC
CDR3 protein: CASSETSGGQFF

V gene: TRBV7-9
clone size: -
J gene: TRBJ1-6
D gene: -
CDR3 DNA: TGTGCCAGCAGCTCCGGGCGGGATTCACCCCTCCACTTT
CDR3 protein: CASSSGRDSPLHF

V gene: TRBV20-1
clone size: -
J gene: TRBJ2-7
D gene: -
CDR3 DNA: TGCAGTGCTAGAGACAGGGGTGTAAGCTACGAGCAGTACTTC
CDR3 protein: CSARDRGVSYEQYF

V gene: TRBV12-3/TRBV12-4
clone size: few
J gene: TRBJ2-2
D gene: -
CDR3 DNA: TGTGCCAGCAGTTTAGTAAGGGAGTGGACCGGGGAGCTGTTTTTT
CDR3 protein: CASSLVREWTGELFF

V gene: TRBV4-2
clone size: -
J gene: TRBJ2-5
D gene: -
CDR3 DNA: TGTGCCAGCAGCCGGGGGGTATCTGGGGTTGCCGGTCAAGAGACCCAGTACTTC
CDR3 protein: CASSRGVSGVAGQETQYF

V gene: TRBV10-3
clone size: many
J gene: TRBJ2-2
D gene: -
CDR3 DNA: TGTGCCATCAGTGAGTCCCGGACAGTTTACACCGGGGAGCTGTTTTTT
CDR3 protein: CAISESRTVYTGELFF

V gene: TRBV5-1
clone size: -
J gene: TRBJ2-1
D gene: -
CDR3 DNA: TGCGCCAGCAGCTTGACCGGGACGCCTAGCTCCTACAATGAGCAGTTCTTC
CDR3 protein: CASSLTGTPSSYNEQFF

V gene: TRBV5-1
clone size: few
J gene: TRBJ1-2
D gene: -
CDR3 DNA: TGCGCCAGCAGCTTGGCCGGTGCGGCTCGCCCCCCTAACTATGGCTACACCTTC
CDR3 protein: CASSLAGAARPPNYGYTF

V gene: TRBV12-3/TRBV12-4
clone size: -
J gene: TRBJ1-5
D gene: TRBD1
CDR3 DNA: TGTGCCAGCAGAGCCGACAGGGCAGAGCCCCAGCATTTT
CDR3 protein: CASRADRAEPQHF

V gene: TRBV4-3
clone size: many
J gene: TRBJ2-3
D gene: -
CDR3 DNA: TGCGCCAGCAGCCAAGGGTCAGGGTTTACAGATACGCAGTATTTT
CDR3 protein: CASSQGSGFTDTQYF

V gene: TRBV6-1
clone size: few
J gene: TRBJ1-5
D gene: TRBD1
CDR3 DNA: TGTGCCAGCAGAGGACAGGGTCGGAGCAATCAGCCCCAGCATTTT
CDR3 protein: CASRGQGRSNQPQHF

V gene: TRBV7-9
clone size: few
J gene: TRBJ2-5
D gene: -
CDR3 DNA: TGTGCCAGCAGCTTTTTAAGGGACCAGACGTACCAAGAGACCCAGTACTTC
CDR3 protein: CASSFLRDQTYQETQYF

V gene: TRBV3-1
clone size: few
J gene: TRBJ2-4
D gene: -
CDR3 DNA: TGTGCCAGCAGCCGGACGCAGGGACCCTTAGCCAAAAACATTCAGTACTTC
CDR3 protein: CASSRTQGPLAKNIQYF

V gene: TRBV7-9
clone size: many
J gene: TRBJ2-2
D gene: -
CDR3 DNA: TGTGCCAGCAGCTTTGCATCCGGGCTTGCCTACACCGGGGAGCTGTTTTTT
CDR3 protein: CASSFASGLAYTGELFF

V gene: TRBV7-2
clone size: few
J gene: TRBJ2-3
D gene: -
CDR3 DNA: TGTGCCAGCAGCCTCCGACAGGCGGATACGCAGTATTTT
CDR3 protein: CASSLRQADTQYF

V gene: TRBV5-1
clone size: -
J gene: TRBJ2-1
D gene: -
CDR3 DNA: TGCGCCAGCAGCTTGGTGGGCAGGGACGCCCACGTTGAGCAGTTCTTC
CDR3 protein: CASSLVGRDAHVEQFF

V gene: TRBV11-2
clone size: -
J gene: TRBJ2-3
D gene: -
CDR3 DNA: TGTGCCAGCAGCTTAGAGAGCGGGTGGACAGATACGCAGTATTTT
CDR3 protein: CASSLESGWTDTQYF

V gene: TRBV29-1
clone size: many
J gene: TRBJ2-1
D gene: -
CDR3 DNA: TGCAGCGTTGGAAAAGGGGGAGGGCAGTTCTTC
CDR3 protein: CSVGKGGGQFF

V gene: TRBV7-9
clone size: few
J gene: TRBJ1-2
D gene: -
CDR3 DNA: TGTGCCAGCAGAGGGGGGAACTATGGCTACACCTTC
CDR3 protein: CASRGGNYGYTF

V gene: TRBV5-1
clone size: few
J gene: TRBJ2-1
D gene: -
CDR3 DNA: TGCGCCAGCAGCCCGGGATGGACAGACTACAATGAGCAGTTCTTC
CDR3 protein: CASSPGWTDYNEQFF

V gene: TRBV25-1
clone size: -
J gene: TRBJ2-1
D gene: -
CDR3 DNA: TGTGCCAGCAGTGAATTTGATTTCAAAGGCCCTTCTTACAATGAGCAGTTCTTC
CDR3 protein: CASSEFDFKGPSYNEQFF

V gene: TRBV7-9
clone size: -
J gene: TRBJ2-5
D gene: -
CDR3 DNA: TGTGCCAGCAGTCCAATTTCCCGAGGGCCTGAGACCCAGTACTTC
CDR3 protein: CASSPISRGPETQYF

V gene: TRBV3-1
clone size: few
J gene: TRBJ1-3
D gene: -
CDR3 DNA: TGTGCCAGCAGCCAACCAGGGAGCTCTGGAAACACCATATATTTT
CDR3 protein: CASSQPGSSGNTIYF

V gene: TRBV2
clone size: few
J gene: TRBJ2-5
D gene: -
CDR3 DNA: TGTGCCAGCAGCTGGCTGGAGACCCAGTACTTC
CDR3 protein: CASSWLETQYF